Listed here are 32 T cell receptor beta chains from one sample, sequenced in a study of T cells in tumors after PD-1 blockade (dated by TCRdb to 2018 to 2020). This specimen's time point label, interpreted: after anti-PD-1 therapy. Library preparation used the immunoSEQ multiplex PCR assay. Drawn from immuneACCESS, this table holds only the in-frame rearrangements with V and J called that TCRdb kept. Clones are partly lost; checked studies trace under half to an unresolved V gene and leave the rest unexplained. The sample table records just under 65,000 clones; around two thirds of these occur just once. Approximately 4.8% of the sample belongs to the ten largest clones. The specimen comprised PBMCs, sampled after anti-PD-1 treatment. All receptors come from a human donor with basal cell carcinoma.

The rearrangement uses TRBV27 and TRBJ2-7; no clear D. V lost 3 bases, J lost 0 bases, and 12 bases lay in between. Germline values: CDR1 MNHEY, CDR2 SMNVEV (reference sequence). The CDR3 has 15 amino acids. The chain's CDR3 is CASSFRVDSSYEQYF. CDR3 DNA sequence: TGTGCCAGCAGTTTTCGAGTGGATAGCTCCTACGAGCAGTACTTC.

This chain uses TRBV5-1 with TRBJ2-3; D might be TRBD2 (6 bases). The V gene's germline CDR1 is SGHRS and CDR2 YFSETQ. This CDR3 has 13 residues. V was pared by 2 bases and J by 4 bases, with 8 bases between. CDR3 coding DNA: TGCGCCAGCAGCTTCGGCGGGGCAGATACGCAGTATTTT. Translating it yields CASSFGGADTQYF.

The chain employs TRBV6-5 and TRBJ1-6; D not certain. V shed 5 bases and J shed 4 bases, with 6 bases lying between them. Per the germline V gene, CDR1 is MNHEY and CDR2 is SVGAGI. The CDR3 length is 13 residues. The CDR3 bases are TGTGCCAGCAGTATACAGTATAATTCACCCCTCCACTTT. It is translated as CASSIQYNSPLHF.

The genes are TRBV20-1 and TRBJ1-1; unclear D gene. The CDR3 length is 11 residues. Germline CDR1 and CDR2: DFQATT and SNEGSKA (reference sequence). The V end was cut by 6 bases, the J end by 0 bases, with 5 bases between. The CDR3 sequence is CSAQMNTEAFF. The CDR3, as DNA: TGCAGTGCCCAAATGAACACTGAAGCTTTCTTT.

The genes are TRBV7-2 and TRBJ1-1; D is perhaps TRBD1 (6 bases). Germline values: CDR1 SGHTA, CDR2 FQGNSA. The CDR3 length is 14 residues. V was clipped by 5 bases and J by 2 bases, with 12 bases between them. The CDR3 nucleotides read TGTGCCAGCAGCAAGCGGACAGCTAACACTGAAGCTTTCTTT. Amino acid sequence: CASSKRTANTEAFF.

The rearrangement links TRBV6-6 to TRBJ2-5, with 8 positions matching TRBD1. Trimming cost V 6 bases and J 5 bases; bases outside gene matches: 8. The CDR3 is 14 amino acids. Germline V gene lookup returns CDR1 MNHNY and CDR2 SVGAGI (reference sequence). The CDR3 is CASSWTGWQETQYF. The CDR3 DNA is TGTGCCAGCAGCTGGACAGGGTGGCAGGAGACCCAGTACTTC.

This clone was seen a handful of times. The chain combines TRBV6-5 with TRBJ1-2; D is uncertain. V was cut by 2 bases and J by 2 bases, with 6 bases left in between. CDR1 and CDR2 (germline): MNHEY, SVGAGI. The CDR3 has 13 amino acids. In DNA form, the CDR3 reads TGTGCCAGCAGTTACCAGACCAACTATGGCTACACCTTC. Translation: CASSYQTNYGYTF.

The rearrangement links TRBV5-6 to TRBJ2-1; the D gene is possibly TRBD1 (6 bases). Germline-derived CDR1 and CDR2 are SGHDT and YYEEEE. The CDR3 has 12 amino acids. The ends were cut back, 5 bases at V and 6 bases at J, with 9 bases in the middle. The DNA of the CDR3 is TGTGCCAGCAGTCGGGACACCAATGAGCAGTTCTTC. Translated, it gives CASSRDTNEQFF.

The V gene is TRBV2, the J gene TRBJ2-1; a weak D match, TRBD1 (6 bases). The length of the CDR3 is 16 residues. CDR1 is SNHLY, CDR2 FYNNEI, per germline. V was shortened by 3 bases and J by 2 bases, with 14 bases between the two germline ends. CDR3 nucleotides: TGTGCCAGCAGTGACTACGGACAGCCAGCCTACAATGAGCAGTTCTTC. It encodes CASSDYGQPAYNEQFF.

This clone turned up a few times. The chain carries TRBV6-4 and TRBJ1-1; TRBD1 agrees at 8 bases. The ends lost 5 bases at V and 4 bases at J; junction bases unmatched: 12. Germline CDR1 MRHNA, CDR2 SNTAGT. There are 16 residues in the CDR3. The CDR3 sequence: CASSPKTRGPSTEAFF. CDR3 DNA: TGTGCCAGCAGTCCTAAAACCAGGGGGCCAAGCACTGAAGCTTTCTTT.

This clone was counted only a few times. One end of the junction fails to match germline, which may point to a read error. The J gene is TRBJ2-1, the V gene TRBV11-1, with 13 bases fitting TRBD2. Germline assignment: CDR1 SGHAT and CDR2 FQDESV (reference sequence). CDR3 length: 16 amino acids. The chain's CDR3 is CASSFRLAGGYHEQFF. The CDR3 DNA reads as TGTGCCAGCAGCTTCAGACTAGCGGGGGGCTACCATGAGCAGTTCTTC.

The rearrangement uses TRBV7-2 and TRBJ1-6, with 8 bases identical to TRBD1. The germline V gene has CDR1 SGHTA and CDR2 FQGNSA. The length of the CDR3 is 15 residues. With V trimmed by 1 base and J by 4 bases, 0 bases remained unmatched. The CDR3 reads CASSLGQGYNSPLHF. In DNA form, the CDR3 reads TGTGCCAGCAGCTTAGGACAGGGGTATAATTCACCCCTCCACTTT.

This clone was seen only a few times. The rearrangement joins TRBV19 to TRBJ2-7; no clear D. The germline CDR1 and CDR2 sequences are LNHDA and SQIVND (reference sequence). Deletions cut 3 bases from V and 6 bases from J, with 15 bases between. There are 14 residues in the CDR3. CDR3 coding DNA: TGTGCCAGTAGTATTCGGGTTGGAAGGGCCGAGCAGTACTTC. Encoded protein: CASSIRVGRAEQYF. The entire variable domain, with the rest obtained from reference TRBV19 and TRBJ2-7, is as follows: DGGITQSPKYLFRKEGQNVTLSCEQNLNHDAMYWYRQDPGQGLRLIYYSQIVNDFQKGDIAEGYSVSREKKESFPLTVTSAQKNPTAFYLCASSIRVGRAEQYFGPGTRLTVT.

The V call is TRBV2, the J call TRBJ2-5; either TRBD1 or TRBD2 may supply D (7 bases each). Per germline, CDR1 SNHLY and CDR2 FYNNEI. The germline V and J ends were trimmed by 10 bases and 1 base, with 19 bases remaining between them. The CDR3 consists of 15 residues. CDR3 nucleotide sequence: TGTGCCACCGTCCTGGGGGGGACAGCCCAAGAGACCCAGTACTTC. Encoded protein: CATVLGGTAQETQYF.

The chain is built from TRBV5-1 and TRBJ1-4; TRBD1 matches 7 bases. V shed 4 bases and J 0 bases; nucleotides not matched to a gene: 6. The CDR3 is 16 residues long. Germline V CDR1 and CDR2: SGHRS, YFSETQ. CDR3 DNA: TGCGCCAGCAGCGTCGGACAGGCCTCAACTAATGAAAAACTGTTTTTT. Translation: CASSVGQASTNEKLFF.

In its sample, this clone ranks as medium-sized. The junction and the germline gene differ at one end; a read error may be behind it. CDR3 in DNA: TGTGCCAGCAGTGACTCCGGGGGGCATCGGGCTGAAGCTTTCTTT. Translating gives CASSDSGGHRAEAFF. The rearrangement uses TRBV6-5 and TRBJ1-1; a possible D gene is TRBD1 (6 bases). CDR1 is MNHEY, CDR2 SVGAGI, per germline. This CDR3 spans 15 amino acids.

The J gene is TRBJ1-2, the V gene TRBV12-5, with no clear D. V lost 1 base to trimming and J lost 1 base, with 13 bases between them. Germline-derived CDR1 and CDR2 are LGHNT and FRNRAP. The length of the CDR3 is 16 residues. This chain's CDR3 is CASGLDNGAFNYGYTF. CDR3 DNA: TGTGCTAGTGGTTTGGACAATGGTGCTTTTAACTATGGCTACACCTTC.

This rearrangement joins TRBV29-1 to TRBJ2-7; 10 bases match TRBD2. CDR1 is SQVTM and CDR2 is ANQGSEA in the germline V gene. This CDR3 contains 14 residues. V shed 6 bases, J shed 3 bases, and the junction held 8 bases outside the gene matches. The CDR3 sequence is CSVIVAGGFYEQYF. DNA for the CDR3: TGCAGCGTCATAGTAGCGGGGGGCTTCTACGAGCAGTACTTC.

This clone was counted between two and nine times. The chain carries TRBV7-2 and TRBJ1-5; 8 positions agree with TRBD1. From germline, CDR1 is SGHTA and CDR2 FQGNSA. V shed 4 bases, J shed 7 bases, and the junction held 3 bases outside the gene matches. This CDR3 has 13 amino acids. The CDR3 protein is CASSSDRAQPQHF. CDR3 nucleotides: TGTGCCAGCAGCTCGGACAGGGCCCAGCCCCAGCATTTT. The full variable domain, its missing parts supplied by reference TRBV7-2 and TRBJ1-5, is GAGVSQSPSNKVTEKGKDVELRCDPISGHTALYWYRQSLGQGLEFLIYFQGNSAPDKSGLPSDRFSAERTGGSVSTLTIQRTQQEDSAVYLCASSSDRAQPQHFGDGTRLSIL.

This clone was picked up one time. CDR3 nucleotides: TGTGCCAGTAGTATGAATTCACGGACAGGGGACTATGGCTACACCTTC. Its protein product is CASSMNSRTGDYGYTF. The V and J genes are TRBV19 and TRBJ1-2; 9 nucleotides match TRBD1. With V trimmed by 3 bases and J by 3 bases, 8 bases remained unmatched. Germline lookup yields CDR1 LNHDA and CDR2 SQIVND (reference sequence). The CDR3 totals 16 residues.

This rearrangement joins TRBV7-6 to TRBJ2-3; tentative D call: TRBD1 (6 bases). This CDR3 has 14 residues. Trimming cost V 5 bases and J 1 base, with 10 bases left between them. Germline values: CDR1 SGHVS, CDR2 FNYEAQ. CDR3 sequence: CASSPWTGTDTQYF. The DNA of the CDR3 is TGTGCCAGCAGCCCCTGGACAGGCACAGATACGCAGTATTTT.

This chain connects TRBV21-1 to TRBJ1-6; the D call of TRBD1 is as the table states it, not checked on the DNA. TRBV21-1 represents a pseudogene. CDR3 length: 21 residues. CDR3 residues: CASSKVLGQGAMSSYNSPLHF. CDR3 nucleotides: TGTGCCAGCAGCAAAGTGCTGGGCCAGGGGGCGATGAGCTCCTATAATTCACCCCTCCACTTT.

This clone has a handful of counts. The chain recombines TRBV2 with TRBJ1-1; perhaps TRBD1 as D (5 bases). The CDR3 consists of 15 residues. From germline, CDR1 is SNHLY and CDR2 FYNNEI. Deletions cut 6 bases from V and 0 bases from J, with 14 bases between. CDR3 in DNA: TGTGCCAGCAGAAACCCGGGGCCTATGAACACTGAAGCTTTCTTT. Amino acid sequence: CASRNPGPMNTEAFF.

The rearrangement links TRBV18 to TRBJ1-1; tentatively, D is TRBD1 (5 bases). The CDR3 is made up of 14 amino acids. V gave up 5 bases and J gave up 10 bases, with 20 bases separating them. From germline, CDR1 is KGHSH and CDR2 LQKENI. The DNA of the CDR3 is TGTGCCAGCTCATCGACGGGTGGAGGGGCAGGAGCTTTCTTT. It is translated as CASSSTGGGAGAFF.

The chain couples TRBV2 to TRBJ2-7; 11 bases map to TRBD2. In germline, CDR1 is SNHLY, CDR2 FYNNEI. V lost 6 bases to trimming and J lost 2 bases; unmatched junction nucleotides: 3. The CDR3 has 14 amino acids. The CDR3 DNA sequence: TGTGCCAGCAGAGATAGCGGGGGGGCCTACGAGCAGTACTTC. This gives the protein CASRDSGGAYEQYF.

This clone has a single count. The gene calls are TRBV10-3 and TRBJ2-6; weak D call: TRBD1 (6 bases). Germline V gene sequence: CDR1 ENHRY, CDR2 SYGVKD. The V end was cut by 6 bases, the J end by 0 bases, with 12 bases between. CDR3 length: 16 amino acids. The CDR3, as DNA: TGTGCCATCAGCCGGGACATTAGCTCTGGGGCCAACGTCCTGACTTTC. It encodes CAISRDISSGANVLTF.

In nucleotides, the CDR3 is TGTGCCAGCAGTTACTCGACATCCTATGAGCAGTTCTTC. The encoded protein is CASSYSTSYEQFF. The V gene is TRBV6-6, the J gene TRBJ2-1; D not certain. V was shortened by 0 bases and J by 8 bases, with 8 bases between the two germline ends. The CDR3 has 13 amino acids. CDR1 and CDR2 (germline): MNHNY, SVGAGI (reference sequence).

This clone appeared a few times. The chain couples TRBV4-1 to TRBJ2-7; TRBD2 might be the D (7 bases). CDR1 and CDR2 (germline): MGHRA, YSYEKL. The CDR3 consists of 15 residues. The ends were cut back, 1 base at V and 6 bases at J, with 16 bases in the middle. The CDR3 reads CASSQVGGAGGEQYF. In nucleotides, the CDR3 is TGCGCCAGCAGCCAAGTTGGGGGGGCCGGTGGCGAGCAGTACTTC.

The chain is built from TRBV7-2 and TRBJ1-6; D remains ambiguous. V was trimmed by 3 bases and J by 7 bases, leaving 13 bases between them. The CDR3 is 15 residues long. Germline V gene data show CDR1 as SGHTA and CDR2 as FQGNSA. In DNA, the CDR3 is TGTGCCAGCAGCTTCAAAGGGCAAGGGAATTCACCCCTCCACTTT. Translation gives CASSFKGQGNSPLHF. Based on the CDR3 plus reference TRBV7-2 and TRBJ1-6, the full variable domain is GAGVSQSPSNKVTEKGKDVELRCDPISGHTALYWYRQSLGQGLEFLIYFQGNSAPDKSGLPSDRFSAERTGGSVSTLTIQRTQQEDSAVYLCASSFKGQGNSPLHFGNGTRLTVT.

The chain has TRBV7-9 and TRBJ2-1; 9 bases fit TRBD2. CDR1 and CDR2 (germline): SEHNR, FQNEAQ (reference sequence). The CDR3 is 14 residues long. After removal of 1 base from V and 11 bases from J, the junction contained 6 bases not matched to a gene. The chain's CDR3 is CASSLDGTSWKQFF. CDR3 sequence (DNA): TGTGCCAGCAGCTTAGATGGGACTAGCTGGAAGCAGTTCTTC.

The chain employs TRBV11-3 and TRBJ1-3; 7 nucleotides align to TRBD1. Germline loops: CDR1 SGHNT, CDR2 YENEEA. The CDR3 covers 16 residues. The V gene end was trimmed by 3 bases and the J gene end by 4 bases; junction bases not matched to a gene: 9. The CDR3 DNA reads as TGTGCCAGCAGCTTGCCGACAGGGAAGTCGGGAAACACCATATATTTT. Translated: CASSLPTGKSGNTIYF. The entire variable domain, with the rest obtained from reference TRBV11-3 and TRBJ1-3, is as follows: EAGVVQSPRYKIIEKKQPVAFWCNPISGHNTLYWYLQNLGQGPELLIRYENEEAVDDSQLPKDRFSAERLKGVDSTLKIQPAELGDSAVYLCASSLPTGKSGNTIYFGEGSWLTVV.

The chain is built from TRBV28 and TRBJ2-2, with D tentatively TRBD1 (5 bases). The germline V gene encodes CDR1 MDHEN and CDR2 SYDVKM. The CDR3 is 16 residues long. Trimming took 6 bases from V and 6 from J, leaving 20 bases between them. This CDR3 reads CASSQPQTRVSGELFF. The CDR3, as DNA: TGTGCCAGCAGCCAACCCCAGACCAGGGTATCCGGGGAGCTGTTTTTT.